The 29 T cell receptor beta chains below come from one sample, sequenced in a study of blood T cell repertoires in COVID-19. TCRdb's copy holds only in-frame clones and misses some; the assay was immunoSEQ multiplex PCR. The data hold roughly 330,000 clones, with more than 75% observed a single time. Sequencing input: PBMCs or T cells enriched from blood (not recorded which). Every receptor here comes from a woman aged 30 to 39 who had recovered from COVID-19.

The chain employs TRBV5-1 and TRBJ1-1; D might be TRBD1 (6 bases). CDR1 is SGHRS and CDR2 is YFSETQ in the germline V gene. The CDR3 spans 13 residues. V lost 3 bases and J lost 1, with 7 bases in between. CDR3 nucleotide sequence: TGCGCCAGCAGCTCCAGGGGGAACACTGAAGCTTTCTTT. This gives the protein CASSSRGNTEAFF. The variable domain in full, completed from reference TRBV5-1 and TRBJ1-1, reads KAGVTQTPRYLIKTRGQQVTLSCSPISGHRSVSWYQQTPGQGLQFLFEYFSETQRNKGNFPGRFSGRQFSNSRSEMNVSTLELGDSALYLCASSSRGNTEAFFGQGTRLTVV.

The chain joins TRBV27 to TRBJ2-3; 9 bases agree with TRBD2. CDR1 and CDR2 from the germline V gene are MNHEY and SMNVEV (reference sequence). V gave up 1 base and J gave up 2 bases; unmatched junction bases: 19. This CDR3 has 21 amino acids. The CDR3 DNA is TGTGCCAGCAGTTTATTTGGGGCCCCTTTTGGGCGGGGGGGCGCCACAGATACGCAGTATTTT. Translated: CASSLFGAPFGRGGATDTQYF.

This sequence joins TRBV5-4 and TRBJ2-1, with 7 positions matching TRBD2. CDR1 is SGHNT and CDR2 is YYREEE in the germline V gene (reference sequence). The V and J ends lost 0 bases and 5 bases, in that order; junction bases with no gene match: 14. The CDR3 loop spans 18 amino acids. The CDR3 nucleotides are TGTGCCAGCAGCTTGGCCGGAGCGGCAGGGAGGGAACACAATGAGCAGTTCTTC. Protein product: CASSLAGAAGREHNEQFF.

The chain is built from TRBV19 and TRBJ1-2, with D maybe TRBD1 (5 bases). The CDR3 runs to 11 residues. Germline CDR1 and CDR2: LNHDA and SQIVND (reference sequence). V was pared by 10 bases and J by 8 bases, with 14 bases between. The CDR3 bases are TGTGCCACCTCAGGGTTAGGAGGCTACACCTTC. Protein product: CATSGLGGYTF.

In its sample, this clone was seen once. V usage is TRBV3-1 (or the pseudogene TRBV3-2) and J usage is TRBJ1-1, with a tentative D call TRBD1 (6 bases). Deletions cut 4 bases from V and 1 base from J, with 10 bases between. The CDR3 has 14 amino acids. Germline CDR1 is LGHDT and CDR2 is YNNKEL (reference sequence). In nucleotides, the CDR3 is TGTGCCAGCAGCCCCGTGGGACAGAACACTGAAGCTTTCTTT. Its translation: CASSPVGQNTEAFF.

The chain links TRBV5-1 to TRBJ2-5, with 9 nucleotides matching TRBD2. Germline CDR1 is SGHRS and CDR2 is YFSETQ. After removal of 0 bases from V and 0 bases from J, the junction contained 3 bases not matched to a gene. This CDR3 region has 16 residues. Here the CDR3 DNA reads TGCGCCAGCAGCTTGGAGGTAGCGGGGGACCAAGAGACCCAGTACTTC. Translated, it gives CASSLEVAGDQETQYF.

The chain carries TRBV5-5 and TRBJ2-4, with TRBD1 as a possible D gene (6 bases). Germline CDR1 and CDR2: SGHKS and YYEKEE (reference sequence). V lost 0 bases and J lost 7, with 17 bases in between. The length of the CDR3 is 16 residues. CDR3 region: CASSLGSLVRGNIQYF. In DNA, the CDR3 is TGTGCCAGCAGCTTGGGCAGTTTAGTGAGGGGGAACATTCAGTACTTC.

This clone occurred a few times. For the CDR3, the DNA is TGTGCCAGCAGTTTTCGGGCTGGAAACACCATATATTTT. This encodes CASSFRAGNTIYF. The rearrangement joins TRBV28 to TRBJ1-3; D unclear. CDR1 is MDHEN, CDR2 SYDVKM, per germline. The V gene lost 3 bases and the J gene lost 2 bases, with 5 bases spanning the gap. This CDR3 contains 13 residues.

This CDR3 is CASRGDTSGGYNEQFF. CDR3 nucleotides: TGTGCCAGCAGAGGGGATACTAGCGGGGGATACAATGAGCAGTTCTTC. V gene TRBV3-1 (or the pseudogene TRBV3-2) combines with J gene TRBJ2-1; TRBD2 matches 11 bases. V gave up 6 bases and J gave up 4 bases; unmatched junction bases: 8. The CDR3 extends over 16 amino acids. CDR1 and CDR2 (germline): LGHDT, YNNKEL (reference sequence).

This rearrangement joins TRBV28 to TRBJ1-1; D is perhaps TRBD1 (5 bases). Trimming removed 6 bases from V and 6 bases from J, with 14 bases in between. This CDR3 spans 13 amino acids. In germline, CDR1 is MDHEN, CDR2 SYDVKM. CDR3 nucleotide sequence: TGTGCCAGCAGCGTCGGGGGGACCCCTGAAGCTTTCTTT. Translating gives CASSVGGTPEAFF.

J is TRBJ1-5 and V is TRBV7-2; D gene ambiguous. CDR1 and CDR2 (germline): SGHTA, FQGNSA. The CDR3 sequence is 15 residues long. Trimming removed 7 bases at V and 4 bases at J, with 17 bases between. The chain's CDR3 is CASTTYSGENQPQHF. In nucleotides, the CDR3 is TGTGCCAGCACGACCTACTCCGGGGAAAATCAGCCCCAGCATTTT.

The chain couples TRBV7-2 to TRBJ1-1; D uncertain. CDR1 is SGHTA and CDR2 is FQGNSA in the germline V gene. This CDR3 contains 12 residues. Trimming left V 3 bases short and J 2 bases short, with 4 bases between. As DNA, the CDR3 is TGTGCCAGCAGCTTTCTCAACACTGAAGCTTTCTTT. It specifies CASSFLNTEAFF. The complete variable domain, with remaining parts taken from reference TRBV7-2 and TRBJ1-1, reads GAGVSQSPSNKVTEKGKDVELRCDPISGHTALYWYRQSLGQGLEFLIYFQGNSAPDKSGLPSDRFSAERTGGSVSTLTIQRTQQEDSAVYLCASSFLNTEAFFGQGTRLTVV.

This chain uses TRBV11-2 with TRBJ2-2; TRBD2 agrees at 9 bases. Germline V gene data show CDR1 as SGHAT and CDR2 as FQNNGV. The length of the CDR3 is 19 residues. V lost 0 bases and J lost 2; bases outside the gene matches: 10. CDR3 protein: CASSLDSQRGEINTGELFF. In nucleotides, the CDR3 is TGTGCCAGCAGCTTAGATAGCCAGCGGGGGGAGATTAACACCGGGGAGCTGTTTTTT.

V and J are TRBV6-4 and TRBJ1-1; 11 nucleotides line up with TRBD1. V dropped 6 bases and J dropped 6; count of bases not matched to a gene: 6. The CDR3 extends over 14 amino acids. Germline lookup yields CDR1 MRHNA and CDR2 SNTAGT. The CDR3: CASRPGQGGAEAFF. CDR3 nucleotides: TGTGCCAGCAGACCGGGACAGGGGGGCGCTGAAGCTTTCTTT.

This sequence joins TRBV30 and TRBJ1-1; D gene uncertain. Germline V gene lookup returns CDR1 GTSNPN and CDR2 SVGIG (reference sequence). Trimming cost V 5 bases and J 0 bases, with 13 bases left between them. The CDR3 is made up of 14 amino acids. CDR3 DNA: TGTGCCTGGCTTCCCAGAGGCATGAACACTGAAGCTTTCTTT. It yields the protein CAWLPRGMNTEAFF.

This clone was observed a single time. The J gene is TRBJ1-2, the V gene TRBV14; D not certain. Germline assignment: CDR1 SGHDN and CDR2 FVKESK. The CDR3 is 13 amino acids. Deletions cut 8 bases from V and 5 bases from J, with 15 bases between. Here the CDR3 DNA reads TGTGCCAGCTCAGAAATTAATAAGTATGGCTACACCTTC. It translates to CASSEINKYGYTF.

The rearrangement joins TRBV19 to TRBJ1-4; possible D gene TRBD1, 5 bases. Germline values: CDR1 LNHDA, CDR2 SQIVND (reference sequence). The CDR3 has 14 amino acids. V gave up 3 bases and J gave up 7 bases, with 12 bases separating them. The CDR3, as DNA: TGTGCCAGTAGTATGGGCAGGGTATCTGAAAAACTGTTTTTT. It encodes CASSMGRVSEKLFF.

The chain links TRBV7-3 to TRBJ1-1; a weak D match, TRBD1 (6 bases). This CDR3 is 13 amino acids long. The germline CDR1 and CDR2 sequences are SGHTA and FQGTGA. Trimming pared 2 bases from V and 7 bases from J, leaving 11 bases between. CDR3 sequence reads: CASSLSPGDEAFF. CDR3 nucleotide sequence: TGTGCCAGCAGCTTATCCCCAGGGGATGAAGCTTTCTTT.

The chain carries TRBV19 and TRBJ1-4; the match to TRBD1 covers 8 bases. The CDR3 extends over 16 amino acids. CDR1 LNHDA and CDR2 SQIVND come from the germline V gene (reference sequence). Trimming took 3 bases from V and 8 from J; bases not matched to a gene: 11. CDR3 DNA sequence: TGTGCCAGTAGTATTCAAATCACAGGGGGTGGCGAAAAACTGTTTTTT. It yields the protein CASSIQITGGGEKLFF.

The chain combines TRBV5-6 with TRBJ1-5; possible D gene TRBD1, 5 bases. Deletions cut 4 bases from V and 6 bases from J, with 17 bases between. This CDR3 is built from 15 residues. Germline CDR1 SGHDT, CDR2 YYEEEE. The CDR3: CASSTIMDITQPQHF. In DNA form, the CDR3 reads TGTGCCAGCAGCACCATAATGGACATCACTCAGCCCCAGCATTTT.

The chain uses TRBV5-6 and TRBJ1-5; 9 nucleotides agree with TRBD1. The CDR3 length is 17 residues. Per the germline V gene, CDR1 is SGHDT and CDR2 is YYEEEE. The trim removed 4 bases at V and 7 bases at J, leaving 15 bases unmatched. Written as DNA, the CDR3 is TGTGCCAGCAGCATCTCAGATAAGGGACAGGGTGGGCAGCCCCAGCATTTT. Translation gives CASSISDKGQGGQPQHF. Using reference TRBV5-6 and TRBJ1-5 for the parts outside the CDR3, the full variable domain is DAGVTQSPTHLIKTRGQQVTLRCSPKSGHDTVSWYQQALGQGPQFIFQYYEEEERQRGNFPDRFSGHQFPNYSSELNVNALLLGDSALYLCASSISDKGQGGQPQHFGDGTRLSIL.

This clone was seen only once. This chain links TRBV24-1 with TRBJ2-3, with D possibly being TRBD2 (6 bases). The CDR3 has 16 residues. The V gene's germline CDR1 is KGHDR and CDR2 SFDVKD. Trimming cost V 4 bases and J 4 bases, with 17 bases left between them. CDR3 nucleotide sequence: TGTGCCACCAGTGAACCAACCGGGACTGGGGCAGATACGCAGTATTTT. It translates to CATSEPTGTGADTQYF.

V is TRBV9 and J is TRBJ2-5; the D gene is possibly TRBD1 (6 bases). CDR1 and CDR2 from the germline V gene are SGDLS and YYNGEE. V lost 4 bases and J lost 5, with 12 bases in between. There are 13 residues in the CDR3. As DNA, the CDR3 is TGTGCCAGCAGCTCGTGGACAGAGGAGACCCAGTACTTC. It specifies CASSSWTEETQYF.

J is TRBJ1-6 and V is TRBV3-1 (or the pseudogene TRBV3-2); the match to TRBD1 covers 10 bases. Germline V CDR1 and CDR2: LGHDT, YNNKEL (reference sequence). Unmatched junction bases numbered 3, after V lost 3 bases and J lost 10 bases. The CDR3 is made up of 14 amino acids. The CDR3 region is CASSQRTGGSPLHF. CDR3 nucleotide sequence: TGTGCCAGCAGCCAGCGGACAGGGGGGTCACCCCTCCACTTT.

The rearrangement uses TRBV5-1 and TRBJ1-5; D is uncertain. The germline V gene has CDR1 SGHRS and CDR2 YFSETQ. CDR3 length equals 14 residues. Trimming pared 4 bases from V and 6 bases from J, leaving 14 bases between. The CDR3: CASSPLGAGQPQHF. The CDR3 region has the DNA TGCGCCAGCAGCCCTCTGGGCGCAGGTCAGCCCCAGCATTTT.

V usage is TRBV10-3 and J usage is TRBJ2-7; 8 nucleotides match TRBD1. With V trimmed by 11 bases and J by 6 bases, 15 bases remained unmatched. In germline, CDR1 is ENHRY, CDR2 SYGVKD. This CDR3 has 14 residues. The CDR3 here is CASSGGGFSREQYF. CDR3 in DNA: TGTGCCTCCTCAGGGGGCGGTTTCTCTCGCGAGCAGTACTTC.

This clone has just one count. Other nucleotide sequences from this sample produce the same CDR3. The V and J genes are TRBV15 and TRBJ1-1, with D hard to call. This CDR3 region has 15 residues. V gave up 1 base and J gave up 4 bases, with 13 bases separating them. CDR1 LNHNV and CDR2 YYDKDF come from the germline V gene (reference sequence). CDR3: CATSRGGGAGTEAFF. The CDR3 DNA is TGTGCCACCAGCAGAGGGGGAGGCGCCGGCACTGAAGCTTTCTTT.

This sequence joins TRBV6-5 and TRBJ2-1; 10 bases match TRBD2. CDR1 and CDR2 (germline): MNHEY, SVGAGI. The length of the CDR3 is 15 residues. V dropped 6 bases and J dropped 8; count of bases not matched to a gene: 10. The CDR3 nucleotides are TGTGCCAGCAGAGTCGGGACTAGCGACTTGTATGAGCAGTTCTTC. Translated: CASRVGTSDLYEQFF.

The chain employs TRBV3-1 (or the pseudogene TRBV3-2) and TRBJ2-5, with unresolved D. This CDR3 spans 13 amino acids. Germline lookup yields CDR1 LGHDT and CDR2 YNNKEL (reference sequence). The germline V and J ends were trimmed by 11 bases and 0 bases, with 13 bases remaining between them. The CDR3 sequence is CASSTVDQETQYF. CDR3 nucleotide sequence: TGTGCCTCGAGCACGGTGGACCAAGAGACCCAGTACTTC.